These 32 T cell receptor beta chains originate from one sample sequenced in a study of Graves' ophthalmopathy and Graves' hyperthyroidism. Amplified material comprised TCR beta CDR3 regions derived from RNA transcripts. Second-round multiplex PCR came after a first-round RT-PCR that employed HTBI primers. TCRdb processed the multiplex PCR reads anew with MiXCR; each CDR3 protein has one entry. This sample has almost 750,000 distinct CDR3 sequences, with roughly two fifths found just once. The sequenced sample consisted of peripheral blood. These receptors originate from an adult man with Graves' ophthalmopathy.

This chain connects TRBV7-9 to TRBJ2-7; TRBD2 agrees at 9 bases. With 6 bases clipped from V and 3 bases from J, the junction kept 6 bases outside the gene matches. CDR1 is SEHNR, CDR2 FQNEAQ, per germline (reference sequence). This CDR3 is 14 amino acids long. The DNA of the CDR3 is TGTGCCAGCAGTGTCACGACTAGCGGCTACGAGCAGTACTTC. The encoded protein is CASSVTTSGYEQYF.

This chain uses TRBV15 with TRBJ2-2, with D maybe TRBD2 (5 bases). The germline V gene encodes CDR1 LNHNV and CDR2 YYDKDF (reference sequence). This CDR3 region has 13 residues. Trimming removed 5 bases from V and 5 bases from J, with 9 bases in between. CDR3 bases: TGTGCCACCAGCGGCGGGCATACCGGGGAGCTGTTTTTT. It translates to CATSGGHTGELFF.

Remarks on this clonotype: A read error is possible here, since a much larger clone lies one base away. The CDR3 region is CAISFDRTYGYTF. The CDR3 DNA reads TGTGCCATCAGCTTCGACAGGACTTATGGCTACACCTTC. J is TRBJ1-2 and V is TRBV10-3, with D possibly TRBD1 on 6 matching bases. V lost 6 bases and J lost 5, with 13 bases in between. This CDR3 contains 13 residues. Germline CDR1 ENHRY, CDR2 SYGVKD.

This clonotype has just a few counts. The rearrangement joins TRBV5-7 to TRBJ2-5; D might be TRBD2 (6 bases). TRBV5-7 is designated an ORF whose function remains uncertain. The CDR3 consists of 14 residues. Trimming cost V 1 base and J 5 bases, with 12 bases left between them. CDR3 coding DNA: TGTGCCAGCAGCTTGACTAGCCTGGTGGAGACCCAGTACTTC. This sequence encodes CASSLTSLVETQYF.

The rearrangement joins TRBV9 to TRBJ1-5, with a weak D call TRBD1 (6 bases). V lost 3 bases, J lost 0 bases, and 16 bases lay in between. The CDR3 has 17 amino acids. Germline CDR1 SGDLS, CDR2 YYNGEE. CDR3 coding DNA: TGTGCCAGCAGCGCTACCGACAGGTCAGATAGCAATCAGCCCCAGCATTTT. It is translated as CASSATDRSDSNQPQHF. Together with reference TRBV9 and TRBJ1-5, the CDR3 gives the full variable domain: DSGVTQTPKHLITATGQRVTLRCSPRSGDLSVYWYQQSLDQGLQFLIQYYNGEERAKGNILERFSAQQFPDLHSELNLSSLELGDSALYFCASSATDRSDSNQPQHFGDGTRLSIL.

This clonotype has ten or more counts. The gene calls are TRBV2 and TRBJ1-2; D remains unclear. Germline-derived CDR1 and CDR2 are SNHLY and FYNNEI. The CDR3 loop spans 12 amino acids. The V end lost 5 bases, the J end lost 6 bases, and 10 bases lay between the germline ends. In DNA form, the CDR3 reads TGTGCCAGCAGTCCCGGCAGACATGGCTACACCTTC. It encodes CASSPGRHGYTF.

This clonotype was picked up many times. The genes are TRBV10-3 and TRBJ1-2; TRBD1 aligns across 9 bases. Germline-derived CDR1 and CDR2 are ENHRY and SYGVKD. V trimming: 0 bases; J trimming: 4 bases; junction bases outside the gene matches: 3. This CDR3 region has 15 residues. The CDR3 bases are TGTGCCATCAGTGAGTCGGGACAGGGAATCTATGGCTACACCTTC. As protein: CAISESGQGIYGYTF.

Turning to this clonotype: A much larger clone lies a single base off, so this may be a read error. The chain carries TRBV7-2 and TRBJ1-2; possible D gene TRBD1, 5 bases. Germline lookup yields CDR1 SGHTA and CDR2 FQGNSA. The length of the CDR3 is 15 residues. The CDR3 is CASSPPGRTNYAYTF. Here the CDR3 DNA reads TGTGCCAGCAGTCCACCGGGACGGACTAACTATGCCTACACCTTC.

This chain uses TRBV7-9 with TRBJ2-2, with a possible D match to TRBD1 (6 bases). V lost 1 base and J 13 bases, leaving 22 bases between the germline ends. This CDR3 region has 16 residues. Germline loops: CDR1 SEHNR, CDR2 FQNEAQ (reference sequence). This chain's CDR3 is CASSLGYGRTDNLLFF. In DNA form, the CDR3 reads TGTGCCAGCAGCTTAGGGTACGGCCGGACAGACAATCTGCTGTTTTTT.

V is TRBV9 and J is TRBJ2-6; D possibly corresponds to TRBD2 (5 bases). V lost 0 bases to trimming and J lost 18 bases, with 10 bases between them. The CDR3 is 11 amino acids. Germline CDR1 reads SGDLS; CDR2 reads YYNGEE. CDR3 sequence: CASSVGSVGTF. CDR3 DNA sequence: TGTGCCAGCAGCGTAGGTAGCGTCGGGACTTTC.

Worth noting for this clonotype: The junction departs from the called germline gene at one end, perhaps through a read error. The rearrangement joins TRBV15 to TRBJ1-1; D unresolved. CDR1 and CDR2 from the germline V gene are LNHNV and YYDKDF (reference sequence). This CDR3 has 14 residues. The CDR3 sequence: CTTSTNVGSTEAFF. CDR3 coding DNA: TGTACCACCAGCACGAACGTGGGGAGCACTGAAGCTTTCTTT.

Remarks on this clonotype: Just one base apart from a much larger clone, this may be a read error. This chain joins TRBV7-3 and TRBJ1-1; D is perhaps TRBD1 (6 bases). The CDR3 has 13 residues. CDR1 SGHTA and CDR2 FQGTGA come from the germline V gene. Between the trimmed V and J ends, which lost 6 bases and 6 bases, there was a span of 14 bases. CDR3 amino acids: CASRTHQGSEAFF. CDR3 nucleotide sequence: TGTGCCAGCAGGACTCACCAGGGGTCTGAAGCTTTCTTT.

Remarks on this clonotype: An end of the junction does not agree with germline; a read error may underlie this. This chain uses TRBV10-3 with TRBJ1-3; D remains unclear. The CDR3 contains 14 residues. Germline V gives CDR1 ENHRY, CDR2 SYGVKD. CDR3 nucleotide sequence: TGTGCCAGCAGTGAACCCGAGAGGGGAAACACCATATATTTT. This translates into CASSEPERGNTIYF.

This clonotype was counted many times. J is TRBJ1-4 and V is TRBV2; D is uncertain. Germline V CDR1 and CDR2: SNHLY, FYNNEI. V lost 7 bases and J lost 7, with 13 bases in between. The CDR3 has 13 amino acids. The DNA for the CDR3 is TGTGCCAGCAAGTCGGGCTCCGGTGAAAAACTGTTTTTT. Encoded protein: CASKSGSGEKLFF.

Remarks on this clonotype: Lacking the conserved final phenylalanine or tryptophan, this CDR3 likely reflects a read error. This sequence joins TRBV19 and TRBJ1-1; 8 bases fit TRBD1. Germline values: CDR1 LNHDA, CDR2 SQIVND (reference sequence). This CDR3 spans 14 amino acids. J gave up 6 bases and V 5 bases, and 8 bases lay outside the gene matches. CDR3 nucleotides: TGTGCCAGTAGTCGGACAGGGTTCGGCGCTGAAGCTTTCTGT. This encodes CASSRTGFGAEAFC.

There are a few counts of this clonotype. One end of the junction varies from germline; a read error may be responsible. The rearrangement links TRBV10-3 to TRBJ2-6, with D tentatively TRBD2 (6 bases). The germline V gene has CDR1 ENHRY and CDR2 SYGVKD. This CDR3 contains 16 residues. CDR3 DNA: TGTGCCAGCAGTTTGGGACTTCACTCTGGGGCCAACGTCCTGACTTTC. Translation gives CASSLGLHSGANVLTF.

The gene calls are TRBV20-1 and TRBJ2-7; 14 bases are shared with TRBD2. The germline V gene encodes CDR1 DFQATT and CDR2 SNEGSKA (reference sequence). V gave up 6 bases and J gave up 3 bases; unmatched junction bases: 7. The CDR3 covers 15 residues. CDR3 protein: CSAGGTSGSIYEQYF. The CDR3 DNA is TGCAGTGCGGGGGGGACTAGCGGGAGTATCTACGAGCAGTACTTC.

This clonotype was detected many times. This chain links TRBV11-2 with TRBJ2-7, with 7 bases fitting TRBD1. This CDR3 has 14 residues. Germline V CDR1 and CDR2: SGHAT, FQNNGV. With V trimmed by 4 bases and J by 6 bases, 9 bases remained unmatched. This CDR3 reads CASSSLRQGGEQYF. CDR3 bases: TGTGCCAGCAGCTCGCTACGACAGGGCGGCGAGCAGTACTTC.

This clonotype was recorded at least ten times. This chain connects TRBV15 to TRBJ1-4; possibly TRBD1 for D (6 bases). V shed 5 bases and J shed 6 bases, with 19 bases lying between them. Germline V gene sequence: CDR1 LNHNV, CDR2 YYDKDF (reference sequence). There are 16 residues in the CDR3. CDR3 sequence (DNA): TGTGCCACCAGCGCCTCTGCAGGGGAGTCCGATGAAAAACTGTTTTTT. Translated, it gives CATSASAGESDEKLFF.

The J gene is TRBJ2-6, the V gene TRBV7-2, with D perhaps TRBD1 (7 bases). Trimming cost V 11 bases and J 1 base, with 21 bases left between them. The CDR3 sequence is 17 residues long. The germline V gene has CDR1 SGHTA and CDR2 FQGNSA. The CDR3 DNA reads TGTGCCCTCTCGCCGGGCAGGGGGGTTTCTGGGGCCAACGTCCTGACTTTC. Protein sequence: CALSPGRGVSGANVLTF.

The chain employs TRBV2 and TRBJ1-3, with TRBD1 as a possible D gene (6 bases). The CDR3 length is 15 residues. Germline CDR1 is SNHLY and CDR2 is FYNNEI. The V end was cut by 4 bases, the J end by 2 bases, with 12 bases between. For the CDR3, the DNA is TGTGCCAGCAGTGCTAGCGGGGGCCCTGGAAACACCATATATTTT. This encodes CASSASGGPGNTIYF.

The CDR3 DNA follows: TGCGCCAGCAGCCAAGTCCTGGGTTCGGCTGAAGCTTTCTTT. Protein: CASSQVLGSAEAFF. The V gene is TRBV4-1, the J gene TRBJ1-1; D uncertain. Trimming took 1 base from V and 6 from J, leaving 12 bases between them. This CDR3 contains 14 residues. Germline CDR1 and CDR2: MGHRA and YSYEKL.

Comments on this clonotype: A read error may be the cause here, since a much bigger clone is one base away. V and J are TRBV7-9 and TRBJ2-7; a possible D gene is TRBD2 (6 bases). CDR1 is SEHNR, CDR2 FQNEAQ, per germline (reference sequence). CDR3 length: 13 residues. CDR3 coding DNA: TGTACCAGCAGCTCCCGGGAGCCTTACGAGCAGTACTTC. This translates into CTSSSREPYEQYF.

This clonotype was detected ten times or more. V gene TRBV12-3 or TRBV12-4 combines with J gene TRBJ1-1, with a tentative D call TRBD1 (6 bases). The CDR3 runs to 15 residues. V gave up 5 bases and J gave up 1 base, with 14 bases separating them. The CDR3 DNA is TGTGCCAGCAGTCCGACCGGACAGACGAACACTGAAGCTTTCTTT. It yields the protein CASSPTGQTNTEAFF.

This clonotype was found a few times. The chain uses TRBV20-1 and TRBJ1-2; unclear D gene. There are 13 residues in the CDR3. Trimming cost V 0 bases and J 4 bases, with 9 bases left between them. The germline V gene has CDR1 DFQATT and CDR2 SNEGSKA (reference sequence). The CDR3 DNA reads TGCAGTGCTAGAGAAGAACTTCTCTATGGCTACACCTTC. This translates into CSAREELLYGYTF.

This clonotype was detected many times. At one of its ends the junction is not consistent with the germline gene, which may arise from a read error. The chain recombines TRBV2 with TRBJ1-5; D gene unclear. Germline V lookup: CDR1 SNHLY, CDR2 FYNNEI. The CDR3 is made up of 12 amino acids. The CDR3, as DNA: TGTGCCAGCAGTGAAGGAAAGGAGCCTCAGCATTTT. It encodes CASSEGKEPQHF.

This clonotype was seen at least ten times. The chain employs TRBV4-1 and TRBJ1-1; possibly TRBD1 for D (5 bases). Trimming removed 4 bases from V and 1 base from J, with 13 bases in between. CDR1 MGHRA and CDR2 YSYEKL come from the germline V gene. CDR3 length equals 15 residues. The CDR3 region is CASSRRIGENTEAFF. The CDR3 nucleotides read TGCGCCAGCAGCCGGAGGATAGGGGAGAACACTGAAGCTTTCTTT.

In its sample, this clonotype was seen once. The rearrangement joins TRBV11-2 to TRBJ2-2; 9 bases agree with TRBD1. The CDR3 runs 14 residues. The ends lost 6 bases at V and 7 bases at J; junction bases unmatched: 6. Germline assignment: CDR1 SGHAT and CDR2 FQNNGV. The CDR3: CASRQQGAGGELFF. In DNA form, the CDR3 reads TGTGCCAGCAGGCAACAGGGGGCTGGCGGGGAGCTGTTTTTT. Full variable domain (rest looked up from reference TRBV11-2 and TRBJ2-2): EAGVAQSPRYKIIEKRQSVAFWCNPISGHATLYWYQQILGQGPKLLIQFQNNGVVDDSQLPKDRFSAERLKGVDSTLKIQPAKLEDSAVYLCASRQQGAGGELFFGEGSRLTVL.

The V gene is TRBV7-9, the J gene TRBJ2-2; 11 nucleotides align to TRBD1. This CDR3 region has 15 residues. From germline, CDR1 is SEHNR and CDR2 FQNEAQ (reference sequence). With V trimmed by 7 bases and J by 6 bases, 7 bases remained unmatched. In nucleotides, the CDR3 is TGTGCCAGCACTCTCGGACAGGGGGCCCCCGGGGAGCTGTTTTTT. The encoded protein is CASTLGQGAPGELFF.

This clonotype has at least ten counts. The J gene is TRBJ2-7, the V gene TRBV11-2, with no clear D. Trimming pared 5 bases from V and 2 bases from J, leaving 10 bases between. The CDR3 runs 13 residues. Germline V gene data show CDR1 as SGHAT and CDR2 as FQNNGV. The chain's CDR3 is CASSPDNTYEQYF. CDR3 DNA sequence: TGTGCCAGCAGCCCCGACAATACCTACGAGCAGTACTTC.

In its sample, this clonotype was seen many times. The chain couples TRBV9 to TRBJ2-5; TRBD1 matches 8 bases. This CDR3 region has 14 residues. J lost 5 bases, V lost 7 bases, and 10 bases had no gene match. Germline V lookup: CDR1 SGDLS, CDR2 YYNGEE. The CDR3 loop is CASGKTGVEETQYF. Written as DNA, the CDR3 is TGTGCCAGCGGGAAGACAGGGGTCGAGGAGACCCAGTACTTC. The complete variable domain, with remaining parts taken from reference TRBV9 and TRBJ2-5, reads DSGVTQTPKHLITATGQRVTLRCSPRSGDLSVYWYQQSLDQGLQFLIQYYNGEERAKGNILERFSAQQFPDLHSELNLSSLELGDSALYFCASGKTGVEETQYFGPGTRLLVL.

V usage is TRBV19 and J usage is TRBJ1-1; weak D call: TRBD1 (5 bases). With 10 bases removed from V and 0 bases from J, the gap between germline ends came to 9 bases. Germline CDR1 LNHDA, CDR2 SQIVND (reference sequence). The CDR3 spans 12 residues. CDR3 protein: CATQTVNTEAFF. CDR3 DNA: TGTGCCACCCAGACAGTGAACACTGAAGCTTTCTTT.